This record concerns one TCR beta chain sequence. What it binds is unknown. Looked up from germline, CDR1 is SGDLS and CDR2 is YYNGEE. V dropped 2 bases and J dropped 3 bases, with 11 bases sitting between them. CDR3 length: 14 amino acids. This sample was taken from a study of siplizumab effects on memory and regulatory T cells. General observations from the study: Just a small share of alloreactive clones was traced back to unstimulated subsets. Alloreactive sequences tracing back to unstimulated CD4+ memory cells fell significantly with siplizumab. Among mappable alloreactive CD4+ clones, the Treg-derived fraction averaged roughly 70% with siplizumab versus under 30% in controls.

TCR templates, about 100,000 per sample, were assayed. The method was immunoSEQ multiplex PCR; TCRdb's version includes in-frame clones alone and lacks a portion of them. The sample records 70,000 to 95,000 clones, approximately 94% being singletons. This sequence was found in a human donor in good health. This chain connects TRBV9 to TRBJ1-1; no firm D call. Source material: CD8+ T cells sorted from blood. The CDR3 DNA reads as TGTGCCAGCAGCGTCACAGCCGGGGACACTGAAGCTTTCTTT. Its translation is CASSVTAGDTEAFF.